A selection of T cell receptor beta chains follows, all from one sample in a study of early T cells in non-severe SARS-CoV-2 infection. One entry per CDR3 protein results from TCRdb running MiXCR on the 5' RACE reads. The data contain under 60,000 distinct CDR3 sequences, about 10% of them singletons. Sequencing used whole blood, obtained at baseline. The origin of the receptors is an adult who was a healthcare worker with PCR-confirmed SARS-CoV-2 infection or an uninfected control (not recorded which). Each CDR3 is given with its conserved first and last residue. A D gene is named only where the DNA matches it firmly. Size tells how often a clone was seen (once, few, many) or the class of an expanded clone, and some rows leave it out.

CDR3nt	CDR3aa	abundance	v_gene	j_gene	d_gene
TGCAGTGCTAGTAAGGTGGGGCCATTCAGAGAAGCTTTCTTT	CSASKVGPFREAFF	NA	TRBV20-1	TRBJ1-1	NA
TGTGCCAGCAGTCTCAACGGACAGGTGAACACTGAAGCTTTCTTT	CASSLNGQVNTEAFF	many	TRBV6-5	TRBJ1-1	TRBD1
TGTGCCAGCGGTGCAACGGTCGGTACTGAAGCTTTCTTT	CASGATVGTEAFF	NA	TRBV6-1	TRBJ1-1	NA
TGTGCCAGCAGTTGGGGACTAGACCAAGAGACCCAGTACTTC	CASSWGLDQETQYF	many	TRBV12-3/TRBV12-4	TRBJ2-5	TRBD2
TGCAGCGTTGAACAGGGCTTGAGACAGTTCTTC	CSVEQGLRQFF	many	TRBV29-1	TRBJ2-1	NA
TGTGCCAGCGGGTCACCAGTTCGAGATACGCAGTATTTT	CASGSPVRDTQYF	NA	TRBV5-4	TRBJ2-3	NA
TGCGCCAGCAGAGGGCCCACCTCTGGAAACACCATATATTTT	CASRGPTSGNTIYF	many	TRBV4-1	TRBJ1-3	NA
TGTGCCAGCAGCGCCACAGGGGGGTTTTGGGAAAAACTGTTTTTT	CASSATGGFWEKLFF	NA	TRBV9	TRBJ1-4	TRBD1
TGTGCTAGCAGGGCGAAGCGTCCGTTCTTC	CASRAKRPFF	few	TRBV7-7	TRBJ2-1	NA
TGCGCCAGCAGCGGGACCCTAGTCGAGCAGTACTTC	CASSGTLVEQYF	few	TRBV5-1	TRBJ2-7	NA